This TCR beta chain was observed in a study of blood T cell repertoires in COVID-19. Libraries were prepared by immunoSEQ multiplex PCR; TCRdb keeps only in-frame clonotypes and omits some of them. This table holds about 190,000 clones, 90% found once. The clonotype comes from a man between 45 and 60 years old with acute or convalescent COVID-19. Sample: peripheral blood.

CDR3 protein: CAWSKLMTGTANEKLFF. CDR3 in DNA: TGTGCCTGGAGTAAATTAATGACAGGGACGGCTAATGAAAAACTGTTTTTT. V gene TRBV30 combines with J gene TRBJ1-4; 7 bases are shared with TRBD1. From germline, CDR1 is GTSNPN and CDR2 SVGIG (reference sequence). V gave up 2 bases and J gave up 3 bases; unmatched junction bases: 12. The CDR3 covers 17 residues. Drawing the rest from reference TRBV30 and TRBJ1-4, the complete variable domain is SQTIHQWPATLVQPVGSPLSLECTVEGTSNPNLYWYRQAAGRGLQLLFYSVGIGQISSEVPQNLSASRPQDRQFILSSKKLLLSDSGFYLCAWSKLMTGTANEKLFFGSGTQLSVL.